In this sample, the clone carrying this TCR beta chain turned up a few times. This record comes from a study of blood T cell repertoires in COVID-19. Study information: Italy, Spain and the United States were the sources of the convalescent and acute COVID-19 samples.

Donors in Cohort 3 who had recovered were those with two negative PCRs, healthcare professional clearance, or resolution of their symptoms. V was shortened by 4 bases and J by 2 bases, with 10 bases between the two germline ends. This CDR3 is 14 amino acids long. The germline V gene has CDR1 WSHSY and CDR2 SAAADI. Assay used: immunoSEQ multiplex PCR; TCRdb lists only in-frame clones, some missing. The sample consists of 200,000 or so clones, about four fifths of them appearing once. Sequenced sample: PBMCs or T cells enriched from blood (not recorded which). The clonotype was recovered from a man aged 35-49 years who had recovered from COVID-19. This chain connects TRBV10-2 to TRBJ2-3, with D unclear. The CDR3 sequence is CASSVTGSTDTQYF. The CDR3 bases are TGCGCCAGCAGTGTGACCGGGTCCACAGATACGCAGTATTTT.